This TCR beta chain came from a study of blood T cell repertoires in COVID-19. On the study more broadly: PBMCs, B-cell-depleted T cells, or T cells were the source of the cDNA or gDNA that made up the material.

The repertoire was sequenced with immunoSEQ multiplex PCR; TCRdb's copy has only in-frame clones and lacks some. Counted here are around 110,000 clones, approximately 84% occurring once; the ten biggest clones make up about 14%. Germline lookup yields CDR1 SEHNR and CDR2 FQNEAQ (reference sequence). The ends lost 5 bases at V and 3 bases at J; junction bases unmatched: 8. The CDR3 contains 16 residues. Sequenced: peripheral blood. This chain connects TRBV7-9 to TRBJ2-2, with 8 bases that match TRBD1. The source is a woman aged 55-75 years with acute or convalescent COVID-19. The chain's CDR3 is CASSAGQGSDTGELFF. CDR3 in DNA: TGTGCCAGCAGCGCCGGACAGGGATCGGACACCGGGGAGCTGTTTTTT.